This entry lists 30 T cell receptor beta chains sequenced from one sample in a study of shared T cell receptors in the human thymus (dated by TCRdb to 2020 to 2022). The protocol used for the library was the immunoSEQ multiplex PCR assay. TCRdb carries this immuneACCESS record with in-frame sequences only. Its versions omit some clonotypes, under half of them owing to an unresolved V gene in the studies checked, with the rest unexplained. The sample profile shows hundreds of thousands of clones; around 87% of them were found once. The ten largest clones capture roughly 0.0097% of the sample. This sample also appeared in a second study, on human thymus T cells.

Material for sequencing was thymocytes. The receptor set was obtained from a boy younger than two with a congenital heart defect. Donor details come from another sample of the same person, matched by shared clones.

The chain has TRBV27 and TRBJ2-3; 8 bases line up with TRBD1. V shed 0 bases and J 2 bases; nucleotides not matched to a gene: 22. Germline CDR1 and CDR2: MNHEY and SMNVEV (reference sequence). The CDR3 totals 22 residues. CDR3 in DNA: TGTGCCAGCAGTTTATCTCCCTTCCAGTATTACCGGACAGGGAAAGACACAGATACGCAGTATTTT. Protein: CASSLSPFQYYRTGKDTDTQYF.

The chain uses TRBV29-1 and TRBJ2-2; TRBD1 matches at 7 bases. Germline CDR1 reads SQVTM; CDR2 reads ANQGSEA. V lost 7 bases, J lost 5 bases, and 10 bases stayed unmatched. CDR3 length equals 14 residues. The CDR3 spells CSASVTGVTGELFF. In DNA form, the CDR3 reads TGCAGCGCCAGCGTAACAGGGGTAACCGGGGAGCTGTTTTTT.

This rearrangement joins TRBV6-6 to TRBJ2-5; TRBD2 agrees at 7 bases. CDR1 and CDR2 from the germline V gene are MNHNY and SVGAGI (reference sequence). CDR3 length: 16 residues. V lost 2 bases, J lost 2 bases, and 8 bases stayed unmatched. The CDR3 coding sequence is TGTGCCAGCAGTTACGCACGGCTAGCGGCACAAGAGACCCAGTACTTC. Translated, it gives CASSYARLAAQETQYF.

The rearrangement joins TRBV25-1 to TRBJ2-3; possibly TRBD1 for D (5 bases). The CDR3 extends over 14 amino acids. Germline V gene lookup returns CDR1 MGHDK and CDR2 SYGVNS. The V end lost 2 bases, the J end lost 6 bases, and 12 bases lay between the germline ends. The CDR3 spells CASSEDQGRDTQYF. The CDR3 DNA follows: TGTGCCAGCAGTGAAGATCAGGGTAGGGATACGCAGTATTTT.

Of note for this clone: Compared with germline, one end of the junction differs, possibly owing to a read error. The chain employs TRBV18 and TRBJ2-1, with 15 bases aligning to TRBD2. The germline V gene has CDR1 KGHSH and CDR2 LQKENI. CDR3 size: 17 residues. The CDR3 here is CASSPPGLAGGYSEQFF. In DNA, the CDR3 is TGTGCCAGCTCACCCCCCGGACTAGCGGGAGGGTACAGTGAGCAGTTCTTC.

This clone was seen a single time. The genes are TRBV6-5 and TRBJ2-7; D unclear. Between the trimmed V and J ends, which lost 2 bases and 5 bases, there was a span of 16 bases. The CDR3 totals 15 residues. Germline V gives CDR1 MNHEY, CDR2 SVGAGI. The CDR3 here is CASSYEMARVDEQYF. The CDR3 nucleotides read TGTGCCAGCAGTTACGAGATGGCACGGGTAGACGAGCAGTACTTC.

A few counts support this clone. The chain has TRBV7-2 and TRBJ2-3; 14 positions match TRBD2. The CDR3 spans 18 residues. V trimming: 4 bases; J trimming: 1 base; junction bases outside the gene matches: 7. The V gene's germline CDR1 is SGHTA and CDR2 FQGNSA. Here the CDR3 DNA reads TGTGCCAGCAGCTACCCCCTGACTAGCGGGAGGGGCACAGATACGCAGTATTTT. This translates into CASSYPLTSGRGTDTQYF.

The rearrangement joins TRBV5-4 to TRBJ2-1; D is unclear. The CDR3 runs to 15 residues. The germline gives CDR1 SGHNT, CDR2 YYREEE (reference sequence). Between the trimmed V and J ends, which lost 1 base and 0 bases, there was a span of 8 bases. DNA for the CDR3: TGTGCCAGCAGCTTGATGACAAGCTCCTACAATGAGCAGTTCTTC. Translation: CASSLMTSSYNEQFF.

This clone was counted once. The chain uses TRBV18 and TRBJ2-7; D might be TRBD2 (5 bases). CDR1 and CDR2 from the germline V gene are KGHSH and LQKENI. Trimming removed 1 base from V and 5 bases from J, with 12 bases in between. CDR3 length: 14 amino acids. CDR3 DNA sequence: TGTGCCAGCTCACCACGTCGGGAACCCGACGAGCAGTACTTC. Its protein product is CASSPRREPDEQYF.

The chain employs TRBV30 and TRBJ2-3, with 8 bases aligning to TRBD2. V trimming: 2 bases; J trimming: 3 bases; junction bases outside the gene matches: 22. CDR3 length: 20 amino acids. The germline gives CDR1 GTSNPN, CDR2 SVGIG (reference sequence). CDR3 amino acids: CAWSRTGGPSASLRTDTQYF. The CDR3 DNA reads TGTGCCTGGAGTCGGACGGGAGGGCCCTCCGCGTCGCTGAGGACAGATACGCAGTATTTT.

This clone came up once. The rearrangement joins TRBV27 to TRBJ2-5; 10 bases align to TRBD2. This CDR3 region has 14 residues. Germline CDR1 reads MNHEY; CDR2 reads SMNVEV (reference sequence). Germline trimming cut 5 bases from V and 5 bases from J; bases unmatched to any gene: 5. In DNA, the CDR3 is TGTGCCAGCAGTCACCTAGCGGGAGAGGAGACCCAGTACTTC. This translates into CASSHLAGEETQYF.

This CDR3 reads CSVDEGTNQPQHF. DNA of the CDR3: TGCAGCGTTGACGAGGGAACTAATCAGCCCCAGCATTTT. This chain connects TRBV29-1 to TRBJ1-5; D unclear. The CDR3 covers 13 residues. From germline, CDR1 is SQVTM and CDR2 ANQGSEA. The V end was cut by 3 bases, the J end by 4 bases, with 10 bases between.

The V gene is TRBV4-2, the J gene TRBJ1-1; 8 bases fit TRBD1. The CDR3 length is 15 residues. V trimming: 5 bases; J trimming: 0 bases; junction bases outside the gene matches: 5. The V gene's germline CDR1 is LGHNA and CDR2 YNFKEQ. The CDR3 sequence is CASSGYRGMNTEAFF. The CDR3 coding sequence is TGTGCCAGCAGCGGCTACAGGGGGATGAACACTGAAGCTTTCTTT.

The V and J genes are TRBV6-5 and TRBJ1-2; D possibly corresponds to TRBD1 (5 bases). V was shortened by 8 bases and J by 7 bases, with 14 bases between the two germline ends. Germline CDR1 and CDR2: MNHEY and SVGAGI. The CDR3 has 12 residues. CDR3 sequence: CASWPRGGGYTF. The CDR3 DNA is TGTGCCAGCTGGCCCCGGGGGGGTGGCTACACCTTC.

This clone is a singleton in its sample. This chain links TRBV30 with TRBJ1-1, with no clear D. The CDR3 sequence is 10 residues long. V was pared by 1 base and J by 7 bases, with 4 bases between. Germline lookup yields CDR1 GTSNPN and CDR2 SVGIG (reference sequence). The CDR3: CAWSGGEAFF. The CDR3 nucleotides read TGTGCCTGGAGTGGAGGTGAAGCTTTCTTT.

The V call is TRBV11-3, the J call TRBJ2-3, with D maybe TRBD1 (6 bases). The germline V and J ends were trimmed by 5 bases and 2 bases, with 11 bases remaining between them. This CDR3 has 14 amino acids. In germline, CDR1 is SGHNT, CDR2 YENEEA. The CDR3 DNA reads as TGTGCCAGCAGCCCCCGGGACAACACAGATACGCAGTATTTT. Protein product: CASSPRDNTDTQYF.

This clone was found once. The CDR3 coding sequence is TGCGCCAGCAGCTCGGACGCAGGGCCCAGCTCCTACAATGAGCAGTTCTTC. Encoded protein: CASSSDAGPSSYNEQFF. J is TRBJ2-1 and V is TRBV5-1, with D perhaps TRBD1 (5 bases). Between the trimmed V and J ends, which lost 3 bases and 0 bases, there was a span of 16 bases. Germline-derived CDR1 and CDR2 are SGHRS and YFSETQ. The CDR3 sequence is 17 residues long.

This rearrangement joins TRBV6-5 to TRBJ2-7, with 9 bases lining up with TRBD1. The germline V gene encodes CDR1 MNHEY and CDR2 SVGAGI. This CDR3 has 15 amino acids. V lost 2 bases, J lost 5 bases, and 7 bases stayed unmatched. CDR3 sequence reads: CASSYKRDRVDEQYF. The CDR3 coding sequence is TGTGCCAGCAGTTACAAGCGGGACAGGGTGGACGAGCAGTACTTC.

The J gene is TRBJ1-1, the V gene TRBV19, with TRBD1 matching 9 bases. Unmatched junction bases numbered 9, after V lost 5 bases and J lost 5 bases. The CDR3 has 15 residues. Germline CDR1 reads LNHDA; CDR2 reads SQIVND (reference sequence). CDR3 in DNA: TGTGCCAGTAGTGGGGGACAGGGATCGGGAACTGAAGCTTTCTTT. This gives the protein CASSGGQGSGTEAFF.

This chain uses TRBV7-9 with TRBJ2-7, with D possibly being TRBD1 (9 bases). The V gene lost 3 bases and the J gene lost 5 bases, with 20 bases spanning the gap. This CDR3 has 16 amino acids. Germline V CDR1 and CDR2: SEHNR, FQNEAQ (reference sequence). DNA of the CDR3: TGTGCCAGCAGCTTCGTTAGCGGGACAGGGTGGAACGAGCAGTACTTC. It is translated as CASSFVSGTGWNEQYF.

This clone has a handful of counts. The chain employs TRBV5-4 and TRBJ2-1; the match to TRBD2 covers 11 bases. This CDR3 region has 16 residues. Per germline, CDR1 SGHNT and CDR2 YYREEE (reference sequence). Germline trimming cut 1 base from V and 6 bases from J; bases unmatched to any gene: 6. The CDR3 reads CASSLYRLAGGNEQFF. The CDR3 DNA sequence: TGTGCCAGCAGCTTGTACCGGCTAGCGGGAGGCAATGAGCAGTTCTTC.

The chain combines TRBV11-2 with TRBJ2-7, with a possible D match to TRBD2 (5 bases). The germline V gene encodes CDR1 SGHAT and CDR2 FQNNGV. The CDR3 contains 13 residues. With 4 bases removed from V and 5 bases from J, the gap between germline ends came to 12 bases. This chain's CDR3 is CASSSPLGDEQYF. CDR3 DNA sequence: TGTGCCAGCAGCTCTCCTTTGGGAGACGAGCAGTACTTC. Full variable domain (remainder filled in from reference TRBV11-2 and TRBJ2-7): EAGVAQSPRYKIIEKRQSVAFWCNPISGHATLYWYQQILGQGPKLLIQFQNNGVVDDSQLPKDRFSAERLKGVDSTLKIQPAKLEDSAVYLCASSSPLGDEQYFGPGTRLTVT.

This chain joins TRBV28 and TRBJ2-1; tentatively, D is TRBD1 (5 bases). Germline values: CDR1 MDHEN, CDR2 SYDVKM. Trimming took 5 bases from V and 5 from J, leaving 10 bases between them. There are 13 residues in the CDR3. CDR3 protein: CASSQRGHNEQFF. The CDR3 DNA is TGTGCCAGCAGTCAAAGGGGCCACAATGAGCAGTTCTTC.

The V and J genes are TRBV4-2 and TRBJ2-1; 7 bases agree with TRBD2. In germline, CDR1 is LGHNA, CDR2 YNFKEQ. V dropped 2 bases and J dropped 6; count of bases not matched to a gene: 4. This CDR3 contains 14 residues. In DNA form, the CDR3 reads TGTGCCAGCAGCCAACGACTAGCTGTCAATGAGCAGTTCTTC. It encodes CASSQRLAVNEQFF.

This rearrangement joins TRBV4-1 to TRBJ2-1; 13 bases are shared with TRBD2. The CDR3 is made up of 21 amino acids. The germline V gene encodes CDR1 MGHRA and CDR2 YSYEKL. The junction had 15 bases not matched to a gene; V was cut back by 0 bases and J by 4 bases. CDR3 in amino acids: CASSQEIGHQTSGRSYNEQFF. The CDR3, as DNA: TGCGCCAGCAGCCAAGAAATCGGACACCAGACTAGCGGGAGGTCGTACAATGAGCAGTTCTTC.

V is TRBV5-1 and J is TRBJ1-2; 8 bases line up with TRBD1. Germline CDR1 and CDR2: SGHRS and YFSETQ. Losses at the gene ends were 0 bases for V and 8 bases for J; bases not matched to a gene: 3. The CDR3 is 13 residues long. The CDR3: CASSLGTGTGYTF. Here the CDR3 DNA reads TGCGCCAGCAGCTTGGGGACAGGGACCGGCTACACCTTC.

The table lists this clone with a count of one. This chain connects TRBV10-3 to TRBJ2-7; 12 positions agree with TRBD2. The V gene end was trimmed by 0 bases and the J gene end by 3 bases; junction bases not matched to a gene: 15. The CDR3 covers 20 residues. Looked up from germline, CDR1 is ENHRY and CDR2 is SYGVKD. This chain's CDR3 is CAISESGPASGRALLYEQYF. CDR3 sequence (DNA): TGTGCCATCAGTGAGTCGGGCCCAGCTAGCGGGAGGGCACTTCTCTACGAGCAGTACTTC.

The chain joins TRBV9 to TRBJ2-7; the D gene is possibly TRBD1 (5 bases). The germline CDR1 and CDR2 sequences are SGDLS and YYNGEE. Trimming removed 0 bases at V and 5 bases at J, with 15 bases between. This CDR3 has 15 residues. DNA for the CDR3: TGTGCCAGCAGCGTAGGGGGCCCCCCGGAACACGAGCAGTACTTC. It translates to CASSVGGPPEHEQYF.

V usage is TRBV5-4 and J usage is TRBJ1-2; 9 bases agree with TRBD1. The ends lost 6 bases at V and 7 bases at J; junction bases unmatched: 13. Germline assignment: CDR1 SGHNT and CDR2 YYREEE (reference sequence). This CDR3 is built from 15 residues. The CDR3 sequence: CASTFQTDRGCGYTF. CDR3 DNA: TGTGCCAGCACATTCCAGACGGACAGGGGCTGTGGCTACACCTTC.

The gene calls are TRBV7-9 and TRBJ2-2; D uncertain. This CDR3 has 12 amino acids. Germline V CDR1 and CDR2: SEHNR, FQNEAQ (reference sequence). V was shortened by 5 bases and J by 4 bases, with 5 bases between the two germline ends. In nucleotides, the CDR3 is TGTGCCAGCAGCCCCAGCACCGGGGAGCTGTTTTTT. Translated: CASSPSTGELFF.